These 12 T cell receptor beta chains were all obtained from the same sample, sequenced in a study of shared T cell receptors in the human thymus. The protocol was immunoSEQ multiplex PCR, while the TCRdb copy is restricted to in-frame clones and leaves out a portion. The sample records 500,000 to 850,000 clones, 87% being singletons. These data were likewise used in another study, on human thymus T cells.

The sample consisted of thymocytes. The receptors come from a boy under two years old with a congenital heart defect.

The chain uses TRBV29-1 and TRBJ2-1, with a weak D call TRBD1 (6 bases). Trimming took off 2 bases at V and 4 bases at J, with 12 bases between the two ends. This CDR3 is built from 14 residues. In germline, CDR1 is SQVTM, CDR2 ANQGSEA. The CDR3 reads CSVERRQEYNEQFF. DNA of the CDR3: TGCAGCGTTGAACGAAGACAGGAGTACAATGAGCAGTTCTTC.

The chain is built from TRBV6-1 and TRBJ1-2; 7 nucleotides line up with TRBD1. The V segment lost 11 bases and the J segment 7 bases; nucleotides outside the gene matches: 10. The CDR3 has 12 amino acids. CDR1 is MNHNS, CDR2 SASEGT, per germline. The CDR3 loop reads CAGGQGGVGYTF. CDR3 DNA: TGTGCCGGTGGGCAGGGGGGCGTTGGCTACACCTTC.

The gene calls are TRBV5-5 and TRBJ2-5; D possibly corresponds to TRBD1 (5 bases). Germline CDR1 is SGHKS and CDR2 is YYEKEE (reference sequence). This CDR3 region has 15 residues. V dropped 3 bases and J dropped 0 bases, with 12 bases sitting between them. The CDR3 DNA follows: TGTGCCAGCAGCTCCCGAGACAGTTACCAAGAGACCCAGTACTTC. Amino acids: CASSSRDSYQETQYF.

This CDR3 is CASSPGLSSYNEQFF. CDR3 sequence (DNA): TGTGCCAGCAGTCCGGGACTTAGCTCCTACAATGAGCAGTTCTTC. The rearrangement uses TRBV28 and TRBJ2-1; maybe TRBD2 (6 bases). CDR3 length: 15 amino acids. Germline CDR1 reads MDHEN; CDR2 reads SYDVKM. V was cut by 5 bases and J by 0 bases, with 11 bases left in between.

The rearrangement links TRBV9 to TRBJ2-1, with a weak D call TRBD2 (5 bases). Germline V gene data show CDR1 as SGDLS and CDR2 as YYNGEE. The ends were cut back, 0 bases at V and 5 bases at J, with 9 bases in the middle. This CDR3 spans 14 amino acids. DNA for the CDR3: TGTGCCAGCAGCGTAGACCCTAGCCACAATGAGCAGTTCTTC. Translation gives CASSVDPSHNEQFF.

The V call is TRBV2, the J call TRBJ2-3; 13 nucleotides agree with TRBD2. This CDR3 spans 15 amino acids. V lost 6 bases and J lost 5; bases outside the gene matches: 5. Germline CDR1 and CDR2: SNHLY and FYNNEI. The CDR3 coding sequence is TGTGCCAGCAGACTAGCGGGGGGGCGAGTAGATACGCAGTATTTT. This sequence encodes CASRLAGGRVDTQYF.

The rearrangement uses TRBV28 and TRBJ2-3, with TRBD2 matching over 15 bases. Germline CDR1 is MDHEN and CDR2 is SYDVKM. This CDR3 is built from 19 residues. Trimming removed 6 bases from V and 2 bases from J; junction bases left unmatched: 12. CDR3: CASSFGLAGGPTLTDTQYF. As DNA, the CDR3 is TGTGCCAGCAGCTTCGGACTAGCGGGGGGGCCGACGCTCACAGATACGCAGTATTTT.

The gene calls are TRBV9 and TRBJ2-5, with a weak D call TRBD2 (6 bases). Germline values: CDR1 SGDLS, CDR2 YYNGEE. This CDR3 comprises 14 residues. Trimming removed 1 base from V and 0 bases from J, with 7 bases in between. The chain's CDR3 is CASSVTGDQETQYF. As DNA, the CDR3 is TGTGCCAGCAGCGTAACGGGGGACCAAGAGACCCAGTACTTC. Filled out from reference TRBV9 and TRBJ2-5, the complete variable domain reads DSGVTQTPKHLITATGQRVTLRCSPRSGDLSVYWYQQSLDQGLQFLIQYYNGEERAKGNILERFSAQQFPDLHSELNLSSLELGDSALYFCASSVTGDQETQYFGPGTRLLVL.

This clone was counted a single time. This rearrangement joins TRBV28 to TRBJ2-7; a possible D gene is TRBD2 (6 bases). The V end lost 5 bases, the J end lost 7 bases, and 15 bases lay between the germline ends. The CDR3 has 13 residues. Germline V lookup: CDR1 MDHEN, CDR2 SYDVKM. The chain's CDR3 is CASSRRRAREQYF. As DNA, the CDR3 is TGTGCCAGCAGTCGCCGGAGGGCAAGGGAGCAGTACTTC.

This clone is a singleton in its sample. J is TRBJ2-1 and V is TRBV14; 11 bases match TRBD2. The germline CDR1 and CDR2 sequences are SGHDN and FVKESK. Trimming cost V 4 bases and J 4 bases; bases outside gene matches: 6. This CDR3 has 16 amino acids. The CDR3 DNA sequence: TGTGCCAGCAGCCCTAACGGGACTAGCGGTTACAATGAGCAGTTCTTC. Translating gives CASSPNGTSGYNEQFF.

The chain couples TRBV5-1 to TRBJ2-1; 13 bases are a match to TRBD2. The junction had 3 bases not matched to a gene; V was cut back by 4 bases and J by 2 bases. The CDR3 has 16 residues. Germline assignment: CDR1 SGHRS and CDR2 YFSETQ. The CDR3 sequence is CASSLTSGRAYNEQFF. The CDR3 bases are TGCGCCAGCAGCCTCACTAGCGGGAGGGCCTACAATGAGCAGTTCTTC.

The rearrangement joins TRBV28 to TRBJ2-2; 8 nucleotides agree with TRBD2. The J segment lost 2 bases and the V segment lost 5 bases, leaving 10 bases of the junction unmatched. This CDR3 contains 17 residues. Germline assignment: CDR1 MDHEN and CDR2 SYDVKM. The CDR3 DNA sequence: TGTGCCAGCAGTGGGTATCCGAGCGGGGGCAACACCGGGGAGCTGTTTTTT. It is translated as CASSGYPSGGNTGELFF.